This T cell receptor (beta chain) was sequenced for a study of blood T cell repertoires in COVID-19. The assay was immunoSEQ multiplex PCR, and TCRdb's table has in-frame clones only and misses some. The table has about 170,000 clones, 84% seen once. CDR3 length: 14 amino acids. Germline CDR1 reads MNHEY; CDR2 reads SVGEGT. Trimming cost V 2 bases and J 4 bases; bases outside gene matches: 4. This sequence joins TRBV6-2 or TRBV6-3 and TRBJ1-1, with 7 nucleotides matching TRBD1. The sequence came from a man aged 18-30 years with active or convalescent COVID-19. Material for sequencing was peripheral blood. CDR3 region: CASSYTGQSTEAFF. CDR3 bases: TGTGCCAGCAGTTACACGGGACAGAGCACTGAAGCTTTCTTT.